Given below is one TCR beta chain in context. No antigen is known for it. TCRdb re-analysed the reads in MiXCR, keeping a single row per CDR3 protein. The table records roughly 800,000 distinct CDR3 sequences, under 35% of them present only once. This specimen belongs to a study of T cell repertoires in cytomegalovirus infection. V was pared by 5 bases and J by 4 bases, with 11 bases between. This CDR3 has 13 amino acids. CDR1 and CDR2 from the germline V gene are MNHEY and SVGAGI. The chain carries TRBV6-5 and TRBJ1-1; D uncertain. This clonotype was sampled from a human donor in good health (CMV status not recorded). Some clones in this sample may be carry-over from other donors' samples. The source material was cultured CD8+ T cells from PBMCs, sampled from culture after CMV antigen stimulation. The CDR3: CASSPSTGTEAFF. CDR3 bases: TGTGCCAGCAGTCCCTCGACCGGCACTGAAGCTTTCTTT.